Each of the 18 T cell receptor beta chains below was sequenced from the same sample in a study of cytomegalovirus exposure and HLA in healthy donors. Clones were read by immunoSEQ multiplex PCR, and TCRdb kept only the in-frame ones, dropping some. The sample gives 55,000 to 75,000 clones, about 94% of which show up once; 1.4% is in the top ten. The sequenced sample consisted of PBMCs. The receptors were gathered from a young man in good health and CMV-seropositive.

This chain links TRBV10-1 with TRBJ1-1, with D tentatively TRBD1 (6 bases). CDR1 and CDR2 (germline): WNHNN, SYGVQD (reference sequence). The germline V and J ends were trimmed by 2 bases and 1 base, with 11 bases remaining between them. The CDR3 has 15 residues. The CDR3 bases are TGCGCCAGCAGTGAGGGAGACAGGCCGAACACTGAAGCTTTCTTT. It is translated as CASSEGDRPNTEAFF.

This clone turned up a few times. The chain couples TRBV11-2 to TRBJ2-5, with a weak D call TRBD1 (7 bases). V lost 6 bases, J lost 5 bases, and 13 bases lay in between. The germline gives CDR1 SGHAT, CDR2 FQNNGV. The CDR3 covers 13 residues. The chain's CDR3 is CASRAGGRETQYF. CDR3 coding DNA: TGTGCCAGCAGGGCAGGGGGGAGGGAGACCCAGTACTTC.

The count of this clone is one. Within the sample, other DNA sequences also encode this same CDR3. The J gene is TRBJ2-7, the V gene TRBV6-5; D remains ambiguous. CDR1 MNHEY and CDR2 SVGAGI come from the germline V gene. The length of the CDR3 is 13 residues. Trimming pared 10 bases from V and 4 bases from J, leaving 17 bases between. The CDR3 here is CATKPATAYEQYF. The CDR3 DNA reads TGTGCCACCAAGCCAGCGACGGCATACGAGCAGTACTTC.

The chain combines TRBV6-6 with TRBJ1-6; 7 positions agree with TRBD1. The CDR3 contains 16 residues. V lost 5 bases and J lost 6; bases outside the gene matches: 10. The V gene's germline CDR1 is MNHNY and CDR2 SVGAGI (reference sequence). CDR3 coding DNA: TGTGCCAGCAGTCAAACTCCGGGACAGATTAATTCACCCCTCCACTTT. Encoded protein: CASSQTPGQINSPLHF.

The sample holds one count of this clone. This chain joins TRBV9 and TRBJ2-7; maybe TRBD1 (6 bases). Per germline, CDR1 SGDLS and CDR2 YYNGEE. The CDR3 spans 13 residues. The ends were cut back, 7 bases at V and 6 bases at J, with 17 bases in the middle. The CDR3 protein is CASAGPRGIEQYF. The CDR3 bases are TGTGCCAGCGCTGGGCCGAGGGGGATCGAGCAGTACTTC. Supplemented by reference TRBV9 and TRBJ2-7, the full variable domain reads DSGVTQTPKHLITATGQRVTLRCSPRSGDLSVYWYQQSLDQGLQFLIQYYNGEERAKGNILERFSAQQFPDLHSELNLSSLELGDSALYFCASAGPRGIEQYFGPGTRLTVT.

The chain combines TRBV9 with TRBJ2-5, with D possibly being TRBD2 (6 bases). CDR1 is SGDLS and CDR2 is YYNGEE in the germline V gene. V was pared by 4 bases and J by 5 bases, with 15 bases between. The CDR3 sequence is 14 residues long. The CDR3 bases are TGTGCCAGCAGCCCCGGCGGGGATAGGGAGACCCAGTACTTC. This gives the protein CASSPGGDRETQYF.

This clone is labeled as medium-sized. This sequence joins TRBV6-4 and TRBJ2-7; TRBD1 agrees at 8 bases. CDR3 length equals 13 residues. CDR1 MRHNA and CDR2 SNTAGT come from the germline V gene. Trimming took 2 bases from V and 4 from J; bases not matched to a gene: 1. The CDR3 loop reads CASSDGDRYEQYF. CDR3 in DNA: TGTGCCAGCAGTGACGGGGACAGGTACGAGCAGTACTTC.

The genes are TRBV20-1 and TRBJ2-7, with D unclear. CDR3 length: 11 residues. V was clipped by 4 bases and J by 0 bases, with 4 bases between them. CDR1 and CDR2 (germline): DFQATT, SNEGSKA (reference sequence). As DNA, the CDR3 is TGCAGTGCTACCCGCTCCTACGAGCAGTACTTC. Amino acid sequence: CSATRSYEQYF.

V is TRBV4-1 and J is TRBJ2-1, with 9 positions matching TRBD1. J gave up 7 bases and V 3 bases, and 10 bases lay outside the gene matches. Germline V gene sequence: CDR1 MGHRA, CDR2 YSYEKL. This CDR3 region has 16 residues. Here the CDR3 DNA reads TGCGCCAGCAGCCATCAAACAGGGGGCGTTCGTAATGAGCAGTTCTTC. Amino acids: CASSHQTGGVRNEQFF.

The CDR3 loop reads CASSLTGQAGETQYF. The CDR3 DNA reads TGTGCCAGCAGTCTTACCGGACAGGCTGGTGAGACCCAGTACTTC. The chain links TRBV2 to TRBJ2-5; 7 nucleotides agree with TRBD1. The CDR3 runs 15 residues. The germline CDR1 and CDR2 sequences are SNHLY and FYNNEI. The V and J ends lost 5 bases and 5 bases, in that order; junction bases with no gene match: 11. The whole variable domain, remainder taken from reference TRBV2 and TRBJ2-5, is EPEVTQTPSHQVTQMGQEVILRCVPISNHLYFYWYRQILGQKVEFLVSFYNNEISEKSEIFDDQFSVERPDGSNFTLKIRSTKLEDSAMYFCASSLTGQAGETQYFGPGTRLLVL.

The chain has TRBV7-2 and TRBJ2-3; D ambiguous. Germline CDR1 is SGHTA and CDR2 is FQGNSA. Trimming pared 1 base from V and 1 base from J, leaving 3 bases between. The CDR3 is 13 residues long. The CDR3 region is CASSLGGTDTQYF. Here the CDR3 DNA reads TGTGCCAGCAGCTTAGGAGGCACAGATACGCAGTATTTT. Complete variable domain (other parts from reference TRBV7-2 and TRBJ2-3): GAGVSQSPSNKVTEKGKDVELRCDPISGHTALYWYRQSLGQGLEFLIYFQGNSAPDKSGLPSDRFSAERTGGSVSTLTIQRTQQEDSAVYLCASSLGGTDTQYFGPGTRLTVL.

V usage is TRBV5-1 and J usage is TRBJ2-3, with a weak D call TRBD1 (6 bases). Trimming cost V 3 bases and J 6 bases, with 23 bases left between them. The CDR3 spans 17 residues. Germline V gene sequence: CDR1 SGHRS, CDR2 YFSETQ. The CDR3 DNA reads TGCGCCAGCAGCTCTGGTAGGGGGATATCACGTTCGGATACGCAGTATTTT. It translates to CASSSGRGISRSDTQYF.

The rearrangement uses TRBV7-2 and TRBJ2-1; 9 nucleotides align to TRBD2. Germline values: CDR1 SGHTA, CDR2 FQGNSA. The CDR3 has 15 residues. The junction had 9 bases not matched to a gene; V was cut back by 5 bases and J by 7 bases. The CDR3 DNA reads TGTGCCAGCAGCCAGGGACTAGCCCACGGTAATGAGCAGTTCTTC. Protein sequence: CASSQGLAHGNEQFF.

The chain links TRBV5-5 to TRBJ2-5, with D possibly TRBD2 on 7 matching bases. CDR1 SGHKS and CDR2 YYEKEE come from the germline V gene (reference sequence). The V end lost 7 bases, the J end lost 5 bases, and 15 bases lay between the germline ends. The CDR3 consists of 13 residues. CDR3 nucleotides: TGTGCCAGCGGGGGGGGCGCGTTGGAGACCCAGTACTTC. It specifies CASGGGALETQYF.

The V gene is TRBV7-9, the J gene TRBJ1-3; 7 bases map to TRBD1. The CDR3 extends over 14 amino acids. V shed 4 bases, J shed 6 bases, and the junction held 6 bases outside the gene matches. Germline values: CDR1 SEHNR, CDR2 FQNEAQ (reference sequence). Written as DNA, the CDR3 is TGTGCCAGCAGCTCAGGAGGGACAGCAAACACCATATATTTT. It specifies CASSSGGTANTIYF.

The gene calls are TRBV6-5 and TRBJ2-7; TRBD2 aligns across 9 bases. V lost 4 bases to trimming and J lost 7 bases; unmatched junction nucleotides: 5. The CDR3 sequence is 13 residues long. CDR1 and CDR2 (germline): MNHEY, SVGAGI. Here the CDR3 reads CASSLGLALEQYF. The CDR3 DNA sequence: TGTGCCAGCAGTTTGGGACTAGCTCTAGAGCAGTACTTC.

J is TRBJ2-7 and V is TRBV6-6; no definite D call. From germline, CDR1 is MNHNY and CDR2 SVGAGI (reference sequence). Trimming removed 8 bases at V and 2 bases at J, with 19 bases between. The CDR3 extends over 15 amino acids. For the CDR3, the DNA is TGTGCCAGCTCATTTGGAGCAGTTAATCCCTACGAGCAGTACTTC. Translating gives CASSFGAVNPYEQYF.

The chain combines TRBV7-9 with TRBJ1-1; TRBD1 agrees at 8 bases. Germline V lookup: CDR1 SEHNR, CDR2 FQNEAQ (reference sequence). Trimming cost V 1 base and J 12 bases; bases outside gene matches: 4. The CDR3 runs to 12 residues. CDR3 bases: TGTGCCAGCAGCTTAGACCAGGGGGCAACTTTCTTT. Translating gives CASSLDQGATFF.